This TCR beta chain was sequenced for a study of neurological immune-mediated disorders (dated by TCRdb to the late 2010s). Background on the whole study: Using UMI-based sequencing, the study compared peripheral blood TCR-beta repertoires from patients with HTLV-I-associated myelopathy (HAM/TSP), patients with multiple sclerosis, and healthy controls. The cohort included approximately 70 subjects: about 14 with HAM/TSP, roughly 35 with multiple sclerosis, and some 20 healthy controls. The approximately 100 TCR-beta libraries included longitudinal samples, technical triplicates and paired sorted CD4+ and CD8+ T-cell subsets alongside PBMC samples.

Its CDR3 holds 15 amino acids, cysteine through phenylalanine. This entry keeps only the CDR3 DNA: 45 bases, framed from base 1. V loses 0 bases of germline sequence and J loses 15 bases, and the interval between the two ends is 18 bases. The germline V gene sets CDR1 to LGHNA and CDR2 to YNFKEQ. cDNA was synthesized by template-switch 5'RACE using a primer carrying a 10-nucleotide random unique molecular identifier by which each TCR transcript was tagged. Every sequencing run yielded over 170 million TCR-beta sequences covering 15-18 subjects. The RNeasy kit was used for extraction of total RNA. TCR-beta VDJ regions were amplified with primers for the TCR constant region and the 5'RACE anchor, using the KAPA Real-time Library Amplification kit. A first PCR added sample indexes and Illumina adaptors, after which a second PCR increased the library yield. After Ampure bead purification, the roughly 650 bp TCR product was size-selected on a 2% E-gel SizeSelection system. Before pooling, library quality was assessed on a Bioanalyzer, concentration was determined with Qubit, and library quantification was performed with the Kapa Library Quantification kit. Libraries were sequenced paired-end 2 x 150 bp on an Illumina HiSeq 2500. To increase sequence diversity, roughly 24-30% phiX was spiked into each library pool. In the authors' own workflow: The quality-filtered reads were processed with the UMI-based MiGEC pipeline, whose error correction step removed more than 85% of the raw TCR sequences. VDJ genes were aligned to IMGT germline references, and clonotypes were defined by unique CDR3 amino acid sequence plus V-J genes. VDJtools evaluated clonal expansion, Shannon diversity and CDR3 relatedness (CalcPairwiseDistances, ClusterSamples); CLCbio workbench built phylogenetic trees. Using coefficient-of-variation modelling across technical triplicates, the study counted a clone as expanded if it had at least 8 unique UMIs. TCRdb reprocessing: public reads trimmed at Q25 with fastp, clones called with MiXCR, in-frame beta chains kept. When rows share a CDR3 protein, they turn into one entry using the most common DNA and genes. The V and J calls here are based on TCRdb, not the publication. The sample table lists 35,000 to 45,000 distinct CDR3 sequences, almost 7.5% of them with a count of one. The ten largest clones represent around 4.4% of the sample.

In this sample, this clonotype turned up many times. Its cognate antigen has yet to be identified. The sample holds no much larger clone one base away, and base qualities are not on file. Blood bank volunteers in Maryland, USA served as the healthy controls. Libraries from unsorted PBMCs were made from 2 million PBMCs kept in RNAlater at -80 degrees C until RNA extraction. Peripheral blood was subjected to Ficoll-Hypaque density gradient centrifugation to isolate PBMCs, which were then cryopreserved in liquid nitrogen. The paper's findings and limits, for the study overall: TCR clonal expansion was highest in HAM/TSP patients and lowest in MS patients, with MS patients falling below even healthy controls. No identical CDR3 amino acid sequences were shared among expanded clones across subjects, suggesting private TCR-beta repertoires in all groups.

The rearranged chain carries TRBV4-2 and TRBJ2-6, and possibly TRBD2, on 6 matching bases. The TCR was taken from a woman in her thirties or forties in good health. Material for sequencing was PBMCs. In nucleotides, the sequence is TGTGCCAGCAGCCAAGATCAAGGGGAGGTGAAGGGCCTGACTTTC. This encodes CASSQDQGEVKGLTF.